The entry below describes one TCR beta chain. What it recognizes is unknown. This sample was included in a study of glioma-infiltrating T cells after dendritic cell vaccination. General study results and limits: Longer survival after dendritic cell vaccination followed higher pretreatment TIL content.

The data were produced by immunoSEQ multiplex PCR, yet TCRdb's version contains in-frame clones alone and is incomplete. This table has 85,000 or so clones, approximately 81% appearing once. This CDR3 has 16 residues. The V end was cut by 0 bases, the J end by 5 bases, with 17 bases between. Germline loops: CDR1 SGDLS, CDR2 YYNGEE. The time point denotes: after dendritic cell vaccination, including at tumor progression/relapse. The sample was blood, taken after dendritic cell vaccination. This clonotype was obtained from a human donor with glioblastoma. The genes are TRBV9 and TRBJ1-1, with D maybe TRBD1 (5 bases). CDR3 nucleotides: TGTGCCAGCAGCGTAGATTGGCTTGGGGGAGGGACTGAAGCTTTCTTT. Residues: CASSVDWLGGGTEAFF. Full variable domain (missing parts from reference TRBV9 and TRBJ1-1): DSGVTQTPKHLITATGQRVTLRCSPRSGDLSVYWYQQSLDQGLQFLIQYYNGEERAKGNILERFSAQQFPDLHSELNLSSLELGDSALYFCASSVDWLGGGTEAFFGQGTRLTVV.